The rows below give T cell receptor beta chains drawn from one sample of a study of regulatory T cells in long-lasting Graves disease. TCRdb ran MiXCR on the multiplex PCR reads and lists one entry per CDR3 protein. Among some 240,000 distinct CDR3 sequences, around a fifth were seen once, and the ten largest hold roughly 12%. This sample was also put to use in a study of T cells in Graves' hyperthyroidism and ophthalmopathy.

The source material was peripheral blood mononuclear cells (PBMCs), sampled at new diagnosis, from a patient treated with antithyroid drugs. These receptors originate from a woman aged 30 to 39 with Graves disease. Both conserved end residues are part of each CDR3. The order of the fields is clone size, CDR3 length, D gene, V gene, J gene, CDR3 protein, CDR3 DNA. D genes are given only for firm matches. Clone size, where shown, is once, few, many, or a class for clones that have expanded.

many	14	TRBD1	TRBV6-1	TRBJ1-2	CASSNAPGGNGYTF	TGTGCCAGCAGCAACGCACCAGGGGGCAATGGCTACACCTTC
many	15	-	TRBV7-9	TRBJ1-1	CASSLGSAMNTEAFF	TGTGCCAGCAGCTTAGGCTCGGCGATGAACACTGAAGCTTTCTTT
many	18	-	TRBV19	TRBJ1-3	CASSDAPGVGYSGNTIYF	TGTGCCAGTAGTGACGCCCCAGGGGTGGGCTACTCTGGAAACACCATATATTTT
many	11	-	TRBV12-3/TRBV12-4	TRBJ1-2	CASSFEGSYTF	TGTGCCAGCAGTTTTGAGGGGAGCTACACCTTC
-	17	TRBD1	TRBV5-4	TRBJ1-2	CASSLDLPKGAHYGYTF	TGTGCCAGCAGCTTGGACCTCCCTAAGGGGGCGCACTATGGCTACACCTTC
many	14	-	TRBV5-5	TRBJ1-1	CASSLETRGTEAFF	TGTGCCAGCAGCTTGGAGACGCGGGGGACTGAAGCTTTCTTT
many	15	TRBD1	TRBV20-1	TRBJ2-7	CSAKRTRTGSYEQYF	TGCAGTGCTAAACGCACGAGGACAGGCTCCTACGAGCAGTACTTC
many	15	-	TRBV11-3	TRBJ2-7	CASSLPGMSTYEQYF	TGTGCCAGCAGCTTACCCGGGATGTCCACCTACGAGCAGTACTTC
many	14	TRBD2	TRBV6-2/TRBV6-3	TRBJ2-3	CASKLAGGGDTQYF	TGTGCCAGCAAACTAGCGGGAGGAGGAGATACGCAGTATTTT
-	15	-	TRBV5-1	TRBJ1-3	CASREGSRSGNTIYF	TGCGCCAGCAGAGAAGGGTCTCGCTCTGGAAACACCATATATTTT
many	14	-	TRBV9	TRBJ1-1	CASSVEAGYTEAFF	TGTGCCAGCAGCGTAGAGGCAGGGTACACTGAAGCTTTCTTT
many	13	-	TRBV29-1	TRBJ2-1	CSAAGLAGNEQFF	TGCAGCGCCGCGGGGCTAGCAGGCAATGAGCAGTTCTTC
many	16	TRBD1	TRBV12-3/TRBV12-4	TRBJ1-1	CASSKWGDRANTEAFF	TGTGCCAGCAGCAAATGGGGGGACAGGGCCAACACTGAAGCTTTCTTT
many	17	TRBD2	TRBV9	TRBJ2-3	CASSVGGSGGATDTQYF	TGTGCCAGCAGCGTAGGGGGGAGCGGGGGGGCCACAGATACGCAGTATTTT
many	13	-	TRBV7-9	TRBJ2-1	CASSLSEVPEQFF	TGTGCCAGCAGCTTATCGGAGGTTCCTGAGCAGTTCTTC
many	18	TRBD1	TRBV3-1	TRBJ1-1	CASSQDGQGGRRSTEAFF	TGTGCCAGCAGCCAAGATGGTCAGGGGGGGCGGAGATCCACTGAAGCTTTCTTT
many	15	-	TRBV6-1	TRBJ2-7	CASTRYSEASYEQYF	TGTGCCAGCACTCGCTACTCGGAAGCCTCCTACGAGCAGTACTTC
many	13	-	TRBV20-1	TRBJ2-7	CSARVWQNYEQYF	TGCAGTGCTAGAGTTTGGCAGAACTACGAGCAGTACTTC
-	11	-	TRBV28	TRBJ2-1	CASTPGGTPFF	TGTGCCAGCACTCCTGGCGGGACACCGTTCTTC
many	19	-	TRBV28	TRBJ1-3	CASSLSTSRGTYLGNTIYF	TGTGCCAGCAGTTTATCTACATCACGCGGGACATACCTTGGAAACACCATATATTTT
-	17	-	TRBV7-2	TRBJ2-1	CASSLLPLHASYNEQFF	TGTGCCAGCAGCCTTCTTCCCTTACACGCCTCCTACAATGAGCAGTTCTTC
few	13	-	TRBV19	TRBJ1-2	CASSIPGDYGYTF	TGTGCCAGTAGTATACCAGGGGACTATGGCTACACCTTC
-	16	TRBD2	TRBV5-4	TRBJ2-1	CASSFGTSGKYNEQFF	TGTGCCAGCAGCTTCGGGACTAGCGGGAAATACAATGAGCAGTTCTTC
many	15	TRBD1	TRBV6-1	TRBJ2-7	CASSGAGTGSYEQYF	TGTGCCAGCAGTGGGGCCGGGACAGGCTCCTACGAGCAGTACTTC
-	15	-	TRBV2	TRBJ1-5	CASRRTKNSNQPQHF	TGTGCCAGCAGAAGGACCAAGAATAGCAATCAGCCCCAGCATTTT
many	15	TRBD1	TRBV6-1	TRBJ1-5	CASSVDRGWTQPQHF	TGTGCCAGCAGTGTAGACAGGGGGTGGACCCAGCCCCAGCATTTT
-	17	-	TRBV2	TRBJ1-5	CASSGDLAQRANQPQHF	TGTGCCAGCAGTGGGGACTTGGCGCAGCGGGCCAATCAGCCCCAGCATTTT
few	15	TRBD1	TRBV19	TRBJ1-2	CASSTTGGWSYGYTF	TGTGCCAGTAGTACAACAGGGGGATGGAGCTATGGCTACACCTTC
-	14	-	TRBV27	TRBJ2-5	CASSSWAGRETQYF	TGTGCCAGCAGTTCATGGGCAGGGCGGGAGACCCAGTACTTC
few	14	-	TRBV5-5	TRBJ1-1	CASSLVGGETEAFF	TGTGCCAGCAGCTTGGTCGGCGGGGAGACTGAAGCTTTCTTT
many	16	TRBD1	TRBV3-1	TRBJ2-3	CASSQAQGKITDTQYF	TGTGCCAGCAGCCAAGCACAGGGGAAGATCACAGATACGCAGTATTTT
many	15	TRBD1	TRBV12-3/TRBV12-4	TRBJ1-5	CASNYRGLGDQPQHF	TGTGCCAGCAACTACAGGGGGCTTGGTGATCAGCCCCAGCATTTT
many	19	-	TRBV3-1	TRBJ2-6	CASSPRRPGDRSGANVLTF	TGTGCCAGCAGCCCTCGAAGGCCAGGGGACCGCTCTGGGGCCAACGTCCTGACTTTC
many	16	-	TRBV5-4	TRBJ2-3	CASSLRASNDADTQYF	TGTGCCAGCAGCTTGAGGGCCTCTAATGATGCAGATACGCAGTATTTT
many	14	-	TRBV6-1	TRBJ1-5	CASSHRDNNQPQHF	TGTGCCAGCAGTCACCGGGACAACAATCAGCCCCAGCATTTT
-	15	-	TRBV27	TRBJ1-2	CASSLTGTWGYGYTF	TGTGCCAGCAGTTTAACGGGAACGTGGGGCTATGGCTACACCTTC
many	13	-	TRBV18	TRBJ2-7	CASSPGGRVEQYF	TGTGCCAGCTCACCAGGGGGGAGAGTCGAGCAGTACTTC
-	15	TRBD1	TRBV28	TRBJ1-3	CASRTGQGKGNTIYF	TGTGCCAGCAGGACGGGACAGGGGAAAGGAAACACCATATATTTT
many	14	-	TRBV30	TRBJ1-1	CAWSRTRSGTEAFF	TGTGCCTGGAGTCGGACCCGAAGCGGGACTGAAGCTTTCTTT
-	13	-	TRBV29-1	TRBJ1-4	CSAGLGENEELFF	TGCAGCGCTGGGTTGGGGGAAAATGAAGAACTGTTTTTT
many	14	-	TRBV12-3/TRBV12-4	TRBJ1-2	CASSTAGLNYGYTF	TGTGCCAGTAGCACCGCAGGGCTCAACTATGGCTACACCTTC
few	16	TRBD2	TRBV5-1	TRBJ2-7	CASSWETSGVFYEQYF	TGCGCCAGCAGCTGGGAGACTAGCGGGGTCTTCTACGAGCAGTACTTC
many	12	-	TRBV6-1	TRBJ2-7	CASRPGVYEQYF	TGTGCCAGCAGGCCCGGGGTTTACGAGCAGTACTTC
many	15	TRBD1	TRBV30	TRBJ2-7	CAWSDLTGVPYEQYF	TGTGCCTGGAGTGACCTTACAGGGGTCCCCTACGAGCAGTACTTC
many	15	-	TRBV28	TRBJ2-7	CASSPVGGGKDEQYF	TGTGCCAGCAGTCCGGTGGGTGGGGGCAAAGACGAGCAGTACTTC
many	14	-	TRBV30	TRBJ2-3	CAWSTGSLVGMQYF	TGTGCCTGGAGCACCGGGAGTTTGGTTGGTATGCAGTATTTT
-	18	-	TRBV28	TRBJ1-1	CASSFDPGRGGGNTEAFF	TGTGCCAGCAGTTTTGATCCCGGGCGGGGGGGCGGCAACACTGAAGCTTTCTTT
-	14	-	TRBV28	TRBJ1-2	CASSLVPQGYGYTF	TGTGCCAGCAGTTTAGTCCCCCAGGGCTATGGCTACACCTTC
-	15	-	TRBV29-1	TRBJ2-5	CSVEDEMGPKETQYF	TGCAGCGTTGAAGATGAAATGGGCCCGAAAGAGACCCAGTACTTC
many	19	TRBD1	TRBV6-1	TRBJ2-1	CASSPRRSGQNTYDNEQFF	TGTGCCAGCAGTCCACGCCGCTCGGGACAGAATACTTATGACAATGAGCAGTTCTTC
many	14	-	TRBV7-9	TRBJ1-4	CASSFGQGLEKLFF	TGTGCCAGCAGCTTCGGGCAGGGTCTTGAAAAACTGTTTTTT
many	13	-	TRBV29-1	TRBJ1-2	CSVVRTGLGGYTF	TGCAGCGTTGTACGTACAGGGTTGGGTGGCTACACCTTC
many	15	TRBD2	TRBV5-4	TRBJ2-1	CASSPGLAGGHEQFF	TGTGCCAGCAGCCCGGGACTAGCGGGGGGGCATGAGCAGTTCTTC
many	14	-	TRBV7-9	TRBJ1-1	CASSFRQPRTEAFF	TGTGCCAGCAGCTTTAGACAGCCAAGGACTGAAGCTTTCTTT
few	15	TRBD2	TRBV19	TRBJ2-1	CASSPSGRSPNEQFF	TGTGCCAGTAGTCCTAGCGGGAGGAGCCCCAATGAGCAGTTCTTC
many	15	-	TRBV28	TRBJ1-4	CASKVGSVVGEKLFF	TGTGCCAGCAAAGTGGGTTCCGTAGTGGGGGAAAAACTGTTTTTT
many	15	TRBD1	TRBV3-1	TRBJ1-1	CASSFWTGGGTEAFF	TGTGCCAGCAGCTTCTGGACAGGGGGCGGCACTGAAGCTTTCTTT
many	15	-	TRBV11-2	TRBJ1-1	CASSLDPVLNTEAFF	TGTGCCAGCAGCTTAGATCCGGTACTGAACACTGAAGCTTTCTTT
many	13	-	TRBV27	TRBJ1-1	CASSLSMNTEAFF	TGTGCCAGCAGTCTTTCTATGAACACTGAAGCTTTCTTT
-	14	TRBD1	TRBV7-2	TRBJ1-2	CASSKADRGHGYTF	TGTGCCAGCAGCAAGGCGGACAGGGGTCATGGCTACACCTTC